These 2 T cell receptor beta chains were sequenced from one sample in a study of siplizumab effects on memory and regulatory T cells. TCRdb keeps only in-frame clones here, not all; method: immunoSEQ multiplex PCR. In the table there are around 100,000 clones, roughly 94% of which are singletons. The sample taken for sequencing was Tregs sorted from blood. The receptors derive from a human donor in good health.

This chain uses TRBV7-9 with TRBJ2-1; D remains unclear. Germline CDR1 reads SEHNR; CDR2 reads FQNEAQ (reference sequence). The CDR3 has 11 residues. V gave up 2 bases and J gave up 8 bases, with 4 bases separating them. CDR3 sequence reads: CASSLMHEQFF. The CDR3, as DNA: TGTGCCAGCAGCTTAATGCATGAGCAGTTCTTC.

V is TRBV30 and J is TRBJ1-3; 8 bases are shared with TRBD1. The CDR3 has 13 residues. Germline CDR1 reads GTSNPN; CDR2 reads SVGIG (reference sequence). CDR3 residues: CAYDRGHGNTIYF. In DNA, the CDR3 is TGTGCTTACGACAGGGGCCACGGAAACACCATATATTTT.